Reported below is one T cell receptor (beta chain). The V end was cut by 0 bases, the J end by 0 bases, with 8 bases between. The V gene's germline CDR1 is SEHNR and CDR2 FQNEAQ (reference sequence). The CDR3 extends over 15 amino acids. The data derive from a study of blood T cell repertoires in COVID-19. Study-wide context: The United States, Italy and Spain were the sources of the acute and convalescent COVID-19 samples.

As processed by the authors: Estimation of nucleated cell counts was performed using reference gene primer amplification. TCRdb's copy holds only in-frame clones and misses some; the assay was immunoSEQ multiplex PCR. V and J calls and clone size are those listed in that table; D and trimming were worked out from the DNA. In the table there are around 250,000 clones, around four fifths of which are singletons. The sequenced material came from peripheral blood. The chain is built from TRBV7-9 and TRBJ1-2; D ambiguous. The source is a man older than 75 with acute or convalescent COVID-19. The CDR3 nucleotides read TGTGCCAGCAGCTTAGCGGCAGGATCTAACTATGGCTACACCTTC. It yields the protein CASSLAAGSNYGYTF.